This T cell receptor (beta chain) was captured by sequencing in a study of shared clonotypes between healthy human individuals. Study conclusions and caveats: Blood alone was sampled, and tissue repertoires likely differ.

Assay execution proceeded at the deep level. TCRdb keeps only in-frame clones here, not all; method: immunoSEQ multiplex PCR. The repertoire holds roughly 500,000 clones, with 79% as singletons. The CDR3 loop spans 13 amino acids. Trimming stripped 1 base from V and 7 bases from J, with 8 bases between. Germline V CDR1 and CDR2: SGHTA, FQGTGA. The study enrolled healthy HIV-negative adults without recent acute infections or vaccinations as donors. In regard to this clone: Its matching antigen is unknown.

The V gene is TRBV7-3, the J gene TRBJ2-1; no clear D. Sequences were obtained from PBMCs. The receptor's source is a woman aged 40 to 50 in good health. Some clones in this sample may be carry-over from other donors' samples. CDR3 DNA: TGTGCCAGCAGCTTAAATAGGAATAATGAGCAGTTCTTC. Protein product: CASSLNRNNEQFF.